This TCR beta chain was recorded in a study of radiotherapy plus CTLA-4 blockade in lung cancer. TCRdb keeps only in-frame clones here, not all; method: immunoSEQ multiplex PCR. This table has about 41,000 clones, roughly three quarters appearing once. The table lists this clone with a few counts. This CDR3 is 15 amino acids long. Between the trimmed V and J ends, which lost 5 bases and 4 bases, there was a span of 14 bases. Germline CDR1 reads LNHDA; CDR2 reads SQIVND (reference sequence). This chain uses TRBV19 with TRBJ1-4; D is undetermined. The sample here was peripheral blood, taken from a patient treated with radiotherapy plus ipilimumab. This receptor was obtained from a human donor with non-small cell lung cancer who had stable disease on radiotherapy plus ipilimumab. CDR3 bases: TGTGCCAGTAGTTCAGACACGGCCTTTAATGAAAAACTGTTTTTT. Protein: CASSSDTAFNEKLFF. Full variable domain (outside the CDR3, taken from reference TRBV19 and TRBJ1-4): DGGITQSPKYLFRKEGQNVTLSCEQNLNHDAMYWYRQDPGQGLRLIYYSQIVNDFQKGDIAEGYSVSREKKESFPLTVTSAQKNPTAFYLCASSSDTAFNEKLFFGSGTQLSVL.